The 18 T cell receptor beta chains reported below all come from one sample, sequenced in a study of graft-versus-host responses after intestinal transplantation (dated by TCRdb to about 2021). Library preparation was by the immunoSEQ multiplex PCR assay. TCRdb's version of the immuneACCESS table is confined to in-frame rearrangements and falls short of the full clone set. An unresolved V gene accounts for under half of the shortfall where checked; the remainder is of unknown origin. This sample comprises about 100,000 clones, over 75% of them detected only once. The ten most abundant clones make up over 0.75% of the sample. Read against the paper, the sample's time point label means: cells obtained before transplantation from donor or recipient. Their cognate antigens are unknown. Here the sequenced sample was unstimulated CD4+ T cells sorted from spleen or lymph node cells, taken before transplant. These TCRs come from a human donor who was the organ donor for an intestinal transplant.

V and J are TRBV30 and TRBJ1-2; possibly TRBD1 for D (5 bases). Trimming took off 0 bases at V and 10 bases at J, with 12 bases between the two ends. The germline gives CDR1 GTSNPN, CDR2 SVGIG (reference sequence). The CDR3 sequence is 12 residues long. CDR3 in DNA: TGTGCCTGGAGTGTTGGTAGGGGAGTCTACACCTTC. This codes for CAWSVGRGVYTF.

This clone showed up just once. The genes are TRBV12-2 and TRBJ1-5. TRBV12-2 is labeled a pseudogene. The CDR3 is 20 residues long. The CDR3 nucleotides read TGTGCAAGTCGCTTAACTGTGCCCGGATTTGGAGGGTTGATCAATCAGCCCCAGCATTTT. Amino acid sequence: CASRLTVPGFGGLINQPQHF.

This clone was recorded once. V usage is TRBV5-5 and J usage is TRBJ2-6; D uncertain. The germline V gene has CDR1 SGHKS and CDR2 YYEKEE (reference sequence). The CDR3 contains 15 residues. Trimming removed 0 bases from V and 4 bases from J, with 8 bases in between. This CDR3 is CASSLEPQGANVLTF. CDR3 DNA: TGTGCCAGCAGCTTGGAGCCCCAAGGGGCCAACGTCCTGACTTTC. The whole variable domain, filled in from reference TRBV5-5 and TRBJ2-6, reads DAGVTQSPTHLIKTRGQQVTLRCSPISGHKSVSWYQQVLGQGPQFIFQYYEKEERGRGNFPDRFSARQFPNYSSELNVNALLLGDSALYLCASSLEPQGANVLTFGAGSRLTVL.

The V and J genes are TRBV19 and TRBJ1-5, with D perhaps matching TRBD1 (5 bases). Germline values: CDR1 LNHDA, CDR2 SQIVND (reference sequence). The CDR3 sequence is 14 residues long. The ends were cut back, 6 bases at V and 6 bases at J, with 15 bases in the middle. The CDR3 reads CASRTGPRSQPQHF. The CDR3 nucleotides read TGTGCCAGTAGGACGGGACCTAGGAGTCAGCCCCAGCATTTT.

The V call is TRBV30, the J call TRBJ2-7; D may be TRBD2 (5 bases). The CDR3 totals 14 residues. Trimming removed 2 bases at V and 4 bases at J, with 15 bases between. From germline, CDR1 is GTSNPN and CDR2 SVGIG (reference sequence). The DNA of the CDR3 is TGTGCCTGGAGTTTCACTAGTATGGGGTACGAGCAGTACTTC. It codes for CAWSFTSMGYEQYF.

This clone came up once. V and J are TRBV29-1 and TRBJ1-2, with D perhaps TRBD1 (6 bases). The V end was cut by 5 bases, the J end by 4 bases, with 20 bases between. This CDR3 is built from 15 residues. From germline, CDR1 is SQVTM and CDR2 ANQGSEA. The CDR3 protein is CSVPPIQGSPYGYTF. The CDR3 coding sequence is TGCAGCGTTCCACCAATTCAGGGGTCCCCCTATGGCTACACCTTC.

The chain uses TRBV28 and TRBJ1-1; D is possibly TRBD1 (5 bases). Germline V gives CDR1 MDHEN, CDR2 SYDVKM. V shed 2 bases and J shed 3 bases, with 16 bases lying between them. This CDR3 has 16 amino acids. CDR3 sequence: CASSLLVGGKDTEAFF. Written as DNA, the CDR3 is TGTGCCAGCAGTTTACTTGTTGGGGGGAAGGACACTGAAGCTTTCTTT. Full variable domain (outside the CDR3, taken from reference TRBV28 and TRBJ1-1): DVKVTQSSRYLVKRTGEKVFLECVQDMDHENMFWYRQDPGLGLRLIYFSYDVKMKEKGDIPEGYSVSREKKERFSLILESASTNQTSMYLCASSLLVGGKDTEAFFGQGTRLTVV.

The chain links TRBV29-1 to TRBJ1-1, with 8 bases identical to TRBD1. CDR1 is SQVTM, CDR2 ANQGSEA, per germline. CDR3 length: 14 residues. The V gene end was trimmed by 2 bases and the J gene end by 5 bases; junction bases not matched to a gene: 7. This chain's CDR3 is CSVELSTGETEAFF. The CDR3 DNA is TGCAGCGTTGAATTATCGACAGGGGAAACTGAAGCTTTCTTT.

CDR3 nucleotides: TGTGCCAGCAGCTTGAGTAGCGGGGTAGGAGGGGATGAGCAGTTCTTC. The encoded protein is CASSLSSGVGGDEQFF. The chain uses TRBV5-6 and TRBJ2-1; 8 nucleotides align to TRBD2. This CDR3 contains 16 residues. Per the germline V gene, CDR1 is SGHDT and CDR2 is YYEEEE. V gave up 1 base and J gave up 8 bases; unmatched junction bases: 11.

This clone was found a few times. V usage is TRBV7-9 and J usage is TRBJ1-2; 9 bases fit TRBD1. Per the germline V gene, CDR1 is SEHNR and CDR2 is FQNEAQ (reference sequence). The CDR3 extends over 16 amino acids. V shed 5 bases, J shed 3 bases, and the junction held 10 bases outside the gene matches. For the CDR3, the DNA is TGTGCCAGCAGCCCGACAGGGGGTCGGGGGGACTATGGCTACACCTTC. Amino acid sequence: CASSPTGGRGDYGYTF.

Of note for this clone: The junction does not match germline at one end; this may be a read error. This rearrangement joins TRBV28 to TRBJ1-4; D is unclear. CDR3 length equals 11 residues. Germline V CDR1 and CDR2: MDHEN, SYDVKM. The CDR3 spells CASSSRRGLYF. The DNA for the CDR3 is TGTGCCAGCAGTTCCCGAAGAGGCCTATATTTT.

This sequence joins TRBV19 and TRBJ1-4, with 9 positions matching TRBD1. Looked up from germline, CDR1 is LNHDA and CDR2 is SQIVND (reference sequence). This CDR3 is 16 amino acids long. Trimming took 5 bases from V and 0 from J; bases not matched to a gene: 4. The CDR3 protein is CASSSRDRATNEKLFF. CDR3 bases: TGTGCCAGTAGTTCCCGGGACAGGGCAACTAATGAAAAACTGTTTTTT.

This sequence joins TRBV5-6 and TRBJ1-2, with TRBD1 matching 8 bases. CDR1 is SGHDT and CDR2 is YYEEEE in the germline V gene. The CDR3 has 16 amino acids. V lost 0 bases to trimming and J lost 4 bases; unmatched junction nucleotides: 8. CDR3 nucleotides: TGTGCCAGCAGCTTGGATATGGACAGGGTGACCTATGGCTACACCTTC. Its translation: CASSLDMDRVTYGYTF.

The chain links TRBV7-9 to TRBJ1-2; 7 bases agree with TRBD1. V gave up 5 bases and J gave up 4 bases; unmatched junction bases: 4. From germline, CDR1 is SEHNR and CDR2 FQNEAQ (reference sequence). The CDR3 loop spans 13 amino acids. CDR3 DNA: TGTGCCAGCAGCCGCGGGACAGTCTATGGCTACACCTTC. It translates to CASSRGTVYGYTF. The variable domain in full, with the rest retrieved from reference TRBV7-9 and TRBJ1-2, is DTGVSQNPRHKITKRGQNVTFRCDPISEHNRLYWYRQTLGQGPEFLTYFQNEAQLEKSRLLSDRFSAERPKGSFSTLEIQRTEQGDSAMYLCASSRGTVYGYTFGSGTRLTVV.

The chain uses TRBV14 and TRBJ1-1; D possibly corresponds to TRBD1 (5 bases). Trimming took off 1 base at V and 4 bases at J, with 7 bases between the two ends. Germline V gene data show CDR1 as SGHDN and CDR2 as FVKESK. There are 13 residues in the CDR3. CDR3 in amino acids: CASSQAGITEAFF. CDR3 in DNA: TGTGCCAGCAGCCAAGCAGGGATCACTGAAGCTTTCTTT. The entire variable domain, with the rest obtained from reference TRBV14 and TRBJ1-1, is as follows: EAGVTQFPSHSVIEKGQTVTLRCDPISGHDNLYWYRRVMGKEIKFLLHFVKESKQDESGMPNNRFLAERTGGTYSTLKVQPAELEDSGVYFCASSQAGITEAFFGQGTRLTVV.

V usage is TRBV7-2 and J usage is TRBJ1-2; the D gene is possibly TRBD1 (6 bases). V lost 3 bases, J lost 2 bases, and 7 bases lay in between. The CDR3 contains 13 residues. From germline, CDR1 is SGHTA and CDR2 FQGNSA. This CDR3 reads CASSFGQNYGYTF. The CDR3 nucleotides are TGTGCCAGCAGCTTCGGACAGAACTATGGCTACACCTTC.

The sample holds one count of this clone. As DNA, the CDR3 is TGTGCCAGCAGCCCCCAGGCGGGACCCCTAAGTGAGCAGTACTTC. Translated: CASSPQAGPLSEQYF. The chain has TRBV11-3 and TRBJ2-7; D perhaps matches TRBD2 (6 bases). CDR1 is SGHNT, CDR2 YENEEA, per germline. Trimming removed 5 bases at V and 7 bases at J, with 21 bases between. This CDR3 comprises 15 residues.

The V call is TRBV9, the J call TRBJ2-2, with a weak D call TRBD1 (5 bases). This CDR3 region has 15 residues. Trimming took off 2 bases at V and 7 bases at J, with 15 bases between the two ends. Germline lookup yields CDR1 SGDLS and CDR2 YYNGEE. The CDR3 spells CASSVSDSLVGELFF. DNA of the CDR3: TGTGCCAGCAGCGTTTCCGACAGTTTAGTCGGGGAGCTGTTTTTT.